The clone carrying this T cell receptor beta chain came up many times. It was RNA transcripts that yielded the amplified TCR beta CDR3 regions. HTBI primers were used for first-round RT-PCR of the TCR CDR3. TCRdb used MiXCR to reprocess the multiplex PCR reads, holding one entry per CDR3 protein. The sample has some 560,000 distinct CDR3 sequences, about a sixth seen once; the top ten hold under 8%. V gave up 0 bases and J gave up 3 bases, with 7 bases separating them. From germline, CDR1 is SGHRS and CDR2 YFSETQ. This CDR3 has 13 amino acids. This specimen belongs to a study of T cells in Graves' hyperthyroidism and ophthalmopathy.

This clonotype was obtained from a woman aged 30 to 39 with Graves' hyperthyroidism. The rearrangement joins TRBV5-1 to TRBJ2-7, with D unresolved. The sample consisted of blood. This CDR3 is CASSLVLGYEQYF. In DNA form, the CDR3 reads TGCGCCAGCAGCTTGGTCTTAGGCTACGAGCAGTACTTC.